This T cell receptor (beta chain) was retrieved from a study of naive CD8 T cells in extremely preterm neonates. About this clone: Its antigen is undetermined.

Extremely preterm births at 23-27 weeks of gestation supplied the samples. CDR1 SGHTA and CDR2 FQGTGA come from the germline V gene. The CDR3 length is 13 residues. With V trimmed by 1 base and J by 6 bases, 0 bases remained unmatched. Study results and caveats: Preterm infants showed shorter CDR3s, fewer N additions and less trimming than older groups.

Libraries were prepared by immunoSEQ multiplex PCR; TCRdb keeps only in-frame clonotypes and omits some of them. Seen here are 21,000 or so clones, approximately 89% observed once, and the top ten hold 0.8% to 0.95%. This sequence joins TRBV7-3 and TRBJ2-7; 10 nucleotides align to TRBD1. Sequencing was carried out using naive CD8+ T cells from cord blood. This clonotype originated in a boy who was born preterm. Here the CDR3 reads CASSLRTGGEQYF. The CDR3 DNA reads TGTGCCAGCAGCTTAAGGACAGGGGGCGAGCAGTACTTC.